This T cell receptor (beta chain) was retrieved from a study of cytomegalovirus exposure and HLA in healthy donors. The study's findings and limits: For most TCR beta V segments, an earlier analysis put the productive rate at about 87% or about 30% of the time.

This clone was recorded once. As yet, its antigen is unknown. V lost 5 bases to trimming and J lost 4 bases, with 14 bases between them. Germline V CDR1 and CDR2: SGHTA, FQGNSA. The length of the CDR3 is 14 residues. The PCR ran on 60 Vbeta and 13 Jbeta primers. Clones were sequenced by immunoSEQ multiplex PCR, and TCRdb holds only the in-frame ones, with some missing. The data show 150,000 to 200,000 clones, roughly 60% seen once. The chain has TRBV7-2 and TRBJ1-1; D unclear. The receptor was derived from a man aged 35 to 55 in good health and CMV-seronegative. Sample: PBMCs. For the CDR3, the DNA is TGTGCCAGCAGCCCAACGTTCGGGTCCACTGAAGCTTTCTTT. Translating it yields CASSPTFGSTEAFF.